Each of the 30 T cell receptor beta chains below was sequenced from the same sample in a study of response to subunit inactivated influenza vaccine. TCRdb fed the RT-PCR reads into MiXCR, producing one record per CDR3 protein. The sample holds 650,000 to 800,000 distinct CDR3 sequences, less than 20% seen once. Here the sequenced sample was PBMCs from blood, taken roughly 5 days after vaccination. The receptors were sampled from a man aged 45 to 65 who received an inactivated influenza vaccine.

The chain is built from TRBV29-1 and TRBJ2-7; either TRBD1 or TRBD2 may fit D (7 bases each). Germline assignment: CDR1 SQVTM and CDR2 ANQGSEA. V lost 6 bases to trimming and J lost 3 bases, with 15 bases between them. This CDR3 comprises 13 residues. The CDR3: CSVTGRGNYEQYF. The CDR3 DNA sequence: TGCAGCGTGACAGGGAGGGGAAACTACGAGCAGTACTTC.

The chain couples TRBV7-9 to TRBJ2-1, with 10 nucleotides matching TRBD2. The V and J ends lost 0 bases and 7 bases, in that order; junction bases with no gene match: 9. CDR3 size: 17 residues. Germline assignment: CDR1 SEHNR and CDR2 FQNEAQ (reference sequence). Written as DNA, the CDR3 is TGTGCCAGCAGCTTAGCGGGTAGGACTAGCGGTTCTAATGAGCAGTTCTTC. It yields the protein CASSLAGRTSGSNEQFF.

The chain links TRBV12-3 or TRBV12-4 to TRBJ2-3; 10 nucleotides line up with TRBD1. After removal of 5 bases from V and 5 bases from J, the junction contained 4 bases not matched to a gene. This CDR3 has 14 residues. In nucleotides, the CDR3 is TGTGCCAGCAGTACAGGACAGGGGGAAGATACGCAGTATTTT. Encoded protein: CASSTGQGEDTQYF.

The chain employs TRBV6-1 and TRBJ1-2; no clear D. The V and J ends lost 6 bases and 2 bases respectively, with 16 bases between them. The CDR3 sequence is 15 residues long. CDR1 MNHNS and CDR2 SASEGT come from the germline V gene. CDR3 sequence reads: CASSLSPTENYGYTF. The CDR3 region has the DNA TGTGCCAGCAGCCTATCCCCTACGGAGAACTATGGCTACACCTTC.

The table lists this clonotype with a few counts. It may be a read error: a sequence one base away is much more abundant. The CDR3 DNA is TGTGCCAGCAGCTTGGACACGACCAATGAGCAGTTCTTC. It encodes CASSLDTTNEQFF. The chain joins TRBV5-6 to TRBJ2-1; D call uncertain. This CDR3 has 13 residues. CDR1 SGHDT and CDR2 YYEEEE come from the germline V gene. Trimming removed 0 bases from V and 6 bases from J, with 7 bases in between. Combining the CDR3 with reference TRBV5-6 and TRBJ2-1 gives the whole variable domain DAGVTQSPTHLIKTRGQQVTLRCSPKSGHDTVSWYQQALGQGPQFIFQYYEEEERQRGNFPDRFSGHQFPNYSSELNVNALLLGDSALYLCASSLDTTNEQFFGPGTRLTVL.

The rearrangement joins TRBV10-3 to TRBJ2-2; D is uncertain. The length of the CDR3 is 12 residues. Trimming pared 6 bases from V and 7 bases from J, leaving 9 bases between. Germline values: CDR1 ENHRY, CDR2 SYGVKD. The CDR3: CAISVNGGELFF. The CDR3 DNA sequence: TGTGCCATCAGCGTTAATGGCGGGGAGCTGTTTTTT.

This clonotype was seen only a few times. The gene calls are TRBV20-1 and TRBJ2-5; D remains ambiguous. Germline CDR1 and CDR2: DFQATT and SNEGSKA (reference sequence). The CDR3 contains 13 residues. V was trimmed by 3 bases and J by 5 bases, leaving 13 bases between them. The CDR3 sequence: CSASRAGFETQYF. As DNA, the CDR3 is TGCAGTGCTAGCAGAGCAGGATTCGAGACCCAGTACTTC.

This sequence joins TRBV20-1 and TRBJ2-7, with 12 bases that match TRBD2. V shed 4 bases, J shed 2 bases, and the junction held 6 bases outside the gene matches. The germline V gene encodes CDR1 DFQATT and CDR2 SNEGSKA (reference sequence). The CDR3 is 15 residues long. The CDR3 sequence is CSANGLAGTTYEQYF. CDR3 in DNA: TGCAGTGCTAACGGACTAGCGGGAACCACCTACGAGCAGTACTTC.

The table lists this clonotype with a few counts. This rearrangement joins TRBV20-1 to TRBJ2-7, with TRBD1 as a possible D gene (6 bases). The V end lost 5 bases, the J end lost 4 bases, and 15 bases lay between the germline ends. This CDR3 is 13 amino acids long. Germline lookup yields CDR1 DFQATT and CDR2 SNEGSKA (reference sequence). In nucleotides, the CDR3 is TGCAGTGCTCAACGTTACAGGGAGTACGAGCAGTACTTC. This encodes CSAQRYREYEQYF.

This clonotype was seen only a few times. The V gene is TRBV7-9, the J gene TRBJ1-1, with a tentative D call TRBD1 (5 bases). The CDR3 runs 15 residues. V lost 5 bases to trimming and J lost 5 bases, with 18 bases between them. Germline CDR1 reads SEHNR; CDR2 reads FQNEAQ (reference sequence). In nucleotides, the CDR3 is TGTGCCAGCAGCCCTCGTCAAAGGGGAGGGACTGAAGCTTTCTTT. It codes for CASSPRQRGGTEAFF.

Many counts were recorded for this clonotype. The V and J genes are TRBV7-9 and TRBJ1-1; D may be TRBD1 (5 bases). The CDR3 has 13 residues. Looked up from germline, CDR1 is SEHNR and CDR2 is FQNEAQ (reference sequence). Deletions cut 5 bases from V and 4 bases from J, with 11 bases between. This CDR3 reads CASSQGFGTEAFF. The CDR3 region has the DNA TGTGCCAGCAGCCAGGGATTCGGCACTGAAGCTTTCTTT.

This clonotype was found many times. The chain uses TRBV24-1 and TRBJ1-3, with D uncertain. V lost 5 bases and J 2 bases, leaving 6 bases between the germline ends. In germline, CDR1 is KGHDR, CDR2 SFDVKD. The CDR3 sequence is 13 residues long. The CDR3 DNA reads TGTGCCACCAGTGCCGGAGCTGGAAACACCATATATTTT. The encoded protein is CATSAGAGNTIYF.

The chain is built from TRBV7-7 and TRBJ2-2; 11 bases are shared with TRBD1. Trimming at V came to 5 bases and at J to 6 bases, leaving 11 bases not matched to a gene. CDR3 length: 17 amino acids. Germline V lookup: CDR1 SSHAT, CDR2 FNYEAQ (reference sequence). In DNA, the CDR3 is TGTGCCAGCAGCGACCTAGGACAGGGGGCGTCGGCCGGGGAGCTGTTTTTT. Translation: CASSDLGQGASAGELFF.

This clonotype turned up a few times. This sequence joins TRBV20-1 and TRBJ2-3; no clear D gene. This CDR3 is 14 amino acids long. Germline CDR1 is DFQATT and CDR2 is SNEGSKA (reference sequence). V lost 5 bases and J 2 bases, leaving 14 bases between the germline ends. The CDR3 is CSARPAVFTDTQYF. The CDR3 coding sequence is TGCAGTGCTCGCCCGGCCGTTTTCACAGATACGCAGTATTTT.

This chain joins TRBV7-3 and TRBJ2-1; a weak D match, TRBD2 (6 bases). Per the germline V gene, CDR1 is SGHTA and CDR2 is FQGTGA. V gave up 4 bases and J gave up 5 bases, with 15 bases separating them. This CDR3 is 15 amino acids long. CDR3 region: CASSSPGLRNNEQFF. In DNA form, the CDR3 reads TGTGCCAGCAGCTCCCCGGGACTCAGAAACAATGAGCAGTTCTTC.

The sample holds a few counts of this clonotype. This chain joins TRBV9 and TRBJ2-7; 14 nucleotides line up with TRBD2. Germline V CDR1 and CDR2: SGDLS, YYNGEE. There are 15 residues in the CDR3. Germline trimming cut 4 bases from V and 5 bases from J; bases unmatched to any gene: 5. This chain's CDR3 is CASSLGLAGADEQYF. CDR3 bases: TGTGCCAGCAGCTTGGGACTAGCGGGAGCCGACGAGCAGTACTTC.

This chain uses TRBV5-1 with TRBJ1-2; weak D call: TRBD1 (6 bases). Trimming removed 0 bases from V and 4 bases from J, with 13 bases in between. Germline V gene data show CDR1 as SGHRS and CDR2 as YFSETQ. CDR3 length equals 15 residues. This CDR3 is CASSLGTARSYGYTF. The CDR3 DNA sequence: TGCGCCAGCAGCTTGGGGACAGCCCGATCCTATGGCTACACCTTC.

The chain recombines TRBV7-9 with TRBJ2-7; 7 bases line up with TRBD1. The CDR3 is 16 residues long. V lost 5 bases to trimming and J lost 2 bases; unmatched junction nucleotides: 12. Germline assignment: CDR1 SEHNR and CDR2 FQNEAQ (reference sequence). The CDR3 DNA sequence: TGTGCCAGCAGCCCCTCGAGGGGGCCGACTACCTACGAGCAGTACTTC. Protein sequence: CASSPSRGPTTYEQYF. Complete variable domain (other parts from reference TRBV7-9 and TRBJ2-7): DTGVSQNPRHKITKRGQNVTFRCDPISEHNRLYWYRQTLGQGPEFLTYFQNEAQLEKSRLLSDRFSAERPKGSFSTLEIQRTEQGDSAMYLCASSPSRGPTTYEQYFGPGTRLTVT.

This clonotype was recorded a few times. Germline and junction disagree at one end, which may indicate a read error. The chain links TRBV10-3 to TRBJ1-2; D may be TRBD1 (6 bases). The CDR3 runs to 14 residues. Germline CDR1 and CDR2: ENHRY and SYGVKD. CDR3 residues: CAFSESGAGRGYTF. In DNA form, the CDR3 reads TGTGCCTTCAGTGAGTCGGGGGCAGGCCGTGGCTACACCTTC.

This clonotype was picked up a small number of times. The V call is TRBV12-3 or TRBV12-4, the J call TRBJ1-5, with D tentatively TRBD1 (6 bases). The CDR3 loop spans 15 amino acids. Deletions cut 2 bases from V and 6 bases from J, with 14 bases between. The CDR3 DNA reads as TGTGCCAGCAGTTTAAATTGGCAGGGGAGTCAGCCCCAGCATTTT. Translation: CASSLNWQGSQPQHF.

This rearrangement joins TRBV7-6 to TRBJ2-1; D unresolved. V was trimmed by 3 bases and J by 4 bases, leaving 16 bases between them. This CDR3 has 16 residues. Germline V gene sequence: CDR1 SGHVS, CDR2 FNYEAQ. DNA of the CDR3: TGTGCCAGCAGCTTGTCTTCCCCCCGCAGTTACAATGAGCAGTTCTTC. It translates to CASSLSSPRSYNEQFF.

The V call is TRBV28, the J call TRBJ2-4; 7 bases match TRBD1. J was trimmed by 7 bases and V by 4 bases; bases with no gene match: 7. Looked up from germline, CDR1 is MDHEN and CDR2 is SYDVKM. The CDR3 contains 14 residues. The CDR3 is CASSSQGVGNIQYF. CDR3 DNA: TGTGCCAGCAGTTCTCAGGGGGTTGGGAACATTCAGTACTTC.

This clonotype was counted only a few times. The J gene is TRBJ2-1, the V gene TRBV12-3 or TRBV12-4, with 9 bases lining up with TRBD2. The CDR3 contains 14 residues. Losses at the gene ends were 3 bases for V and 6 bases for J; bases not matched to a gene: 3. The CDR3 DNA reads TGTGCCAGCAGTTTGACGCGGGGGGGCAATGAGCAGTTCTTC. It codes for CASSLTRGGNEQFF.

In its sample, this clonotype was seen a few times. The CDR3 here is CSARLPGSYEQYF. The CDR3 region has the DNA TGCAGTGCTAGATTGCCAGGGAGCTACGAGCAGTACTTC. The rearrangement uses TRBV20-1 and TRBJ2-7; either TRBD1 or TRBD2 may fit D (5 bases each). V gave up 2 bases and J gave up 3 bases, with 11 bases separating them. Germline V gives CDR1 DFQATT, CDR2 SNEGSKA (reference sequence). The length of the CDR3 is 13 residues.

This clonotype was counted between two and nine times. The CDR3, as DNA: TGCAGCGTTGACGGGGGGGGGAACACCGGGGAGCTGTTTTTT. It encodes CSVDGGGNTGELFF. The chain carries TRBV29-1 and TRBJ2-2; 8 positions match TRBD2. Per the germline V gene, CDR1 is SQVTM and CDR2 is ANQGSEA. The CDR3 is made up of 14 amino acids. The V gene end was trimmed by 3 bases and the J gene end by 1 base; junction bases not matched to a gene: 1.

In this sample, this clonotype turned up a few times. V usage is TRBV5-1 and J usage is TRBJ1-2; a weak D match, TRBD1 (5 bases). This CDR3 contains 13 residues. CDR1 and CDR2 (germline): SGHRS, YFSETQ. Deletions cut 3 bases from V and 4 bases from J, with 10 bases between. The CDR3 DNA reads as TGCGCCAGCAGCTCCGGGACGTTCTATGGCTACACCTTC. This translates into CASSSGTFYGYTF.

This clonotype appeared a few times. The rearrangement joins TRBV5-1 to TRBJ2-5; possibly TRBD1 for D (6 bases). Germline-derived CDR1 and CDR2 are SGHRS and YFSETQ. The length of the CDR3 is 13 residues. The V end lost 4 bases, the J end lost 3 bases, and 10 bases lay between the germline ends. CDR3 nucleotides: TGCGCCAGCAGCCCGTGGACAGAAGAGACCCAGTACTTC. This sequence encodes CASSPWTEETQYF.

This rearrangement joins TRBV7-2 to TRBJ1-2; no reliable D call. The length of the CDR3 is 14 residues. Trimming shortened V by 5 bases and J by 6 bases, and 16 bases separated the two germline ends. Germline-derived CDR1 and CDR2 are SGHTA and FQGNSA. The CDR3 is CASSPRLVPNGYTF. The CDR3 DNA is TGTGCCAGCAGCCCCCGACTCGTACCCAATGGCTACACCTTC.

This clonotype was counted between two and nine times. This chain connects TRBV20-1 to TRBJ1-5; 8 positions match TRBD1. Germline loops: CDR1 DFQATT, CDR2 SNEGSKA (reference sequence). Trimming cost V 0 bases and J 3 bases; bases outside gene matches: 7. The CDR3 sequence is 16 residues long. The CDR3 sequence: CSARDRDRRNNQPQHF. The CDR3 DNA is TGCAGTGCTAGAGATAGGGACAGGCGCAACAATCAGCCCCAGCATTTT.

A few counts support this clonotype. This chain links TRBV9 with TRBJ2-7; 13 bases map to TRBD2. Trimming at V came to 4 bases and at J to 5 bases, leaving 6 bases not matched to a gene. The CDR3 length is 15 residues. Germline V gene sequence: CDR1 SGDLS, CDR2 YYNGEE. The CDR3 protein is CASSPWTSGSHEQYF. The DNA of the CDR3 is TGTGCCAGCAGCCCCTGGACTAGCGGGAGTCACGAGCAGTACTTC.